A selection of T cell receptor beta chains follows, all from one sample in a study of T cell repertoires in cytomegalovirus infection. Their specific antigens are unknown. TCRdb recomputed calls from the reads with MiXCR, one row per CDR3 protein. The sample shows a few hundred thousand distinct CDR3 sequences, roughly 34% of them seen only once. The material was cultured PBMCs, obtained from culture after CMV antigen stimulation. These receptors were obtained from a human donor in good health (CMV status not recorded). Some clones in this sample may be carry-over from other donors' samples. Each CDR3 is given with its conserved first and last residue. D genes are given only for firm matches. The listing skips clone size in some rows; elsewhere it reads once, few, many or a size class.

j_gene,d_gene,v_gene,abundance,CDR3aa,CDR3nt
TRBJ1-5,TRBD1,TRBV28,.,CASSFPDRANQPQHF,TGTGCCAGCAGTTTCCCGGACAGGGCCAATCAGCCCCAGCATTTT
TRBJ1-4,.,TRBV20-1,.,CSGTPLIEKLFF,TGCAGTGGTACGCCTCTAATCGAAAAACTGTTTTTT
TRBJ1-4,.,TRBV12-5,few,CASGLLGPGMELFF,TGTGCTAGTGGTCTCCTGGGTCCTGGAATGGAACTGTTTTTT
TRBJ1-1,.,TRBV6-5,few,CASSQDNTEAFF,TGTGCCAGCAGTCAGGATAACACTGAAGCTTTCTTT
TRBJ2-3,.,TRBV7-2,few,CASSPGFDTQYF,TGTGCCAGCAGCCCAGGGTTCGATACGCAGTATTTT
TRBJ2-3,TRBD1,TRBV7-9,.,CASSPGQAADTQYF,TGTGCCAGCAGCCCAGGACAGGCGGCAGATACGCAGTATTTT
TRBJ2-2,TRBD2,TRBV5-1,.,CASSRLAGGVDTGELFF,TGCGCCAGCAGCCGCCTAGCGGGAGGGGTGGACACCGGGGAGCTGTTTTTT
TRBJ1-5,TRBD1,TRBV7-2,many,CASSLSRTGSADSNQPQHF,TGTGCCAGCAGCTTATCTAGGACAGGGTCGGCTGATAGCAATCAGCCCCAGCATTTT
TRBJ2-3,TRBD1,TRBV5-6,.,CASILGQTRADTQYF,TGTGCCAGCATTCTGGGACAGACCCGGGCAGATACGCAGTATTTT
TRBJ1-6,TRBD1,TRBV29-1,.,CSARDSKDSPLHF,TGCAGCGCACGGGACAGTAAAGATTCACCCCTCCACTTT
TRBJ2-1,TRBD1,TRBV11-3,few,CASSSGTGTYNEQFF,TGTGCCAGCAGCTCCGGGACAGGGACTTACAATGAGCAGTTCTTC
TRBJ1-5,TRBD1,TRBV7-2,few,CASSVQGSQPQHF,TGTGCCAGCAGCGTACAGGGGAGTCAGCCCCAGCATTTT
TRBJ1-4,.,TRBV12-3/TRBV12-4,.,CASSFGLELFF,TGTGCCAGCAGTTTTGGGTTGGAACTGTTTTTT
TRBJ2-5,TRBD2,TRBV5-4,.,CASSPSGKETQYF,TGTGCCAGCAGCCCTAGCGGGAAAGAGACCCAGTACTTC
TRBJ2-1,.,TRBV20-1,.,CSARDGGPYNEQFF,TGCAGTGCTAGGGACGGTGGGCCGTACAATGAGCAGTTCTTC
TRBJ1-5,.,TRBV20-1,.,CSALPPRGIGSNQPQHF,TGCAGTGCCCTACCCCCCAGGGGTATAGGTAGCAATCAGCCCCAGCATTTT
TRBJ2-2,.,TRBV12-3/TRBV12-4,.,CASSLRKTNTGELFF,TGTGCCAGCAGTTTGAGGAAAACGAACACCGGGGAGCTGTTTTTT
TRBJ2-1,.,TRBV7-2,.,CASSLGLGSEQFF,TGTGCCAGCAGCTTAGGCCTGGGTAGTGAGCAGTTCTTC
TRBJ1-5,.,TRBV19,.,CASSIVTALSNQPQHF,TGTGCCAGTAGTATCGTGACAGCGCTTAGCAATCAGCCCCAGCATTTT
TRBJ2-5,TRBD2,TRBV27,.,CASSLLFSGTIETQYF,TGTGCCAGCAGTTTACTGTTTAGCGGGACCATAGAGACCCAGTACTTC
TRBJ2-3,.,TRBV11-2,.,CASGPGKGSQYF,TGTGCCAGCGGACCGGGGAAGGGCTCGCAGTATTTT
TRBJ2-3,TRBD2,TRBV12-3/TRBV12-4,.,CASRDSGDGADTQYF,TGTGCCAGCAGAGATAGCGGGGACGGCGCAGATACGCAGTATTTT
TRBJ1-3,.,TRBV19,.,CASSAGTASSGNTIYF,TGTGCCAGTAGTGCCGGGACGGCATCCTCTGGAAACACCATATATTTT
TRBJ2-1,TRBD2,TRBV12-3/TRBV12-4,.,CASSFTSGGSGEQFF,TGTGCCAGCAGTTTTACCAGCGGGGGGTCGGGCGAGCAGTTCTTC
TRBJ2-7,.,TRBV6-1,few,CASTYSRVPHEQYF,TGTGCCAGCACTTACAGCCGGGTCCCCCACGAGCAGTACTTC
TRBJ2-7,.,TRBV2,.,CASKGNEQYF,TGTGCTTCGAAAGGAAACGAGCAGTACTTC
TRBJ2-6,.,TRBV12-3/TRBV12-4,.,CASSLSPRRGFYSGANVLTF,TGTGCCAGCAGTTTATCCCCTCGTAGAGGCTTTTACTCTGGGGCCAACGTCCTGACTTTC
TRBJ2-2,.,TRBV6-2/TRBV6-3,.,CASSYLTDTGELFF,TGTGCCAGCAGTTATCTTACAGACACCGGGGAGCTGTTTTTT
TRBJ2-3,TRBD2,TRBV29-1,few,CSVEALAGLGDTQYF,TGCAGCGTTGAAGCACTAGCGGGCTTGGGGGATACGCAGTATTTT
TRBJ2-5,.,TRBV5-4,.,CASSLEDGQETQYF,TGTGCCAGCAGCTTGGAGGACGGACAAGAGACCCAGTACTTC
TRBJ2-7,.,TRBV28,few,CASSEFARAYEQYF,TGTGCCAGCAGCGAGTTCGCCAGGGCCTACGAGCAGTACTTC
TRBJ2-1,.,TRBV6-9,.,CASTGPKGSELGRFF,TGTGCCAGCACCGGGCCGAAGGGTAGCGAGCTAGGCCGGTTCTTC
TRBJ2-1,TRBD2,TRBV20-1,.,CSATGLAHNEQFF,TGCAGTGCCACGGGACTAGCCCACAATGAGCAGTTCTTC
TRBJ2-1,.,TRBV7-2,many,CASSVSSSSYNEQFF,TGTGCCAGCAGCGTTAGCAGTAGCTCCTACAATGAGCAGTTCTTC
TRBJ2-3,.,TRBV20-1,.,CSARRGGPDTQYF,TGCAGTGCTCGTAGGGGGGGGCCAGATACGCAGTATTTT
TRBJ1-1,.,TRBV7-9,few,CASSLTVTTNTEAFF,TGTGCCAGCAGCTTGACAGTAACTACGAACACTGAAGCTTTCTTT
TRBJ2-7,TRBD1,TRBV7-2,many,CASSYRQGALEQYF,TGTGCCAGCAGCTATAGACAGGGGGCCCTCGAGCAGTACTTC
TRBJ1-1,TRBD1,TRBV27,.,CASVDTGGGLEAFF,TGTGCCAGCGTGGATACAGGGGGGGGGTTGGAAGCTTTCTTT
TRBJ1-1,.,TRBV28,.,CASRDGVNTEAFF,TGTGCCAGCAGGGACGGTGTGAACACTGAAGCTTTCTTT
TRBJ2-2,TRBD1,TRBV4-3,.,CASSQSTGGLRTGELFF,TGCGCCAGCAGCCAATCCACAGGGGGGTTGCGCACCGGGGAGCTGTTTTTT
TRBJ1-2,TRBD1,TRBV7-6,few,CAGRSTGTGTYGYTF,TGTGCCGGACGATCTACCGGGACAGGGACCTATGGCTACACCTTC
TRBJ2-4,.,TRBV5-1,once,CASSLAGLPSTIQYF,TGCGCCAGCAGCCTCGCGGGACTCCCGTCAACCATTCAGTACTTC
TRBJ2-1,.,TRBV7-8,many,CASSQGRDSRVSEQFF,TGTGCCAGCAGCCAAGGCCGGGACTCCCGGGTTAGTGAGCAGTTCTTC
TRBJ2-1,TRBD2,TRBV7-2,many,CASRLAGGTYNEQFF,TGTGCCAGCAGATTAGCGGGAGGGACCTACAATGAGCAGTTCTTC
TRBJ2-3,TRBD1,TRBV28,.,CASRSGTASTDTQYF,TGTGCCAGCAGGTCCGGGACAGCTAGCACAGATACGCAGTATTTT
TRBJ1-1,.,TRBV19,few,CASSTVGATEAFF,TGTGCCAGTAGTACGGTGGGAGCCACTGAAGCTTTCTTT
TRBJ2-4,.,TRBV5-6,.,CASSWARTHIQYF,TGTGCCAGCAGTTGGGCCAGGACCCACATTCAGTACTTC
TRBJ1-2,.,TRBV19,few,CASTSQDSYGYTF,TGTGCCAGTACTTCCCAGGACAGCTATGGCTACACCTTC
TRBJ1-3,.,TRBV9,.,CASSVIAGGNTIYF,TGTGCCAGCAGCGTAATTGCGGGAGGAAACACCATATATTTT
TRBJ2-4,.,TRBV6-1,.,CASSEASVGFKHF,TGTGCCAGCAGTGAAGCTAGCGTCGGTTTTAAACACTTC
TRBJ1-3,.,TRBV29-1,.,CSAGGGTGNTIYF,TGCAGCGCCGGTGGGGGTACTGGAAACACCATATATTTT
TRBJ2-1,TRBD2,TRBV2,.,CASSRTSGRSSYNEQFF,TGTGCCAGCAGTCGGACTAGCGGGAGATCTTCCTACAATGAGCAGTTCTTC
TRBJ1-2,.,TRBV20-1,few,CSASPGARSNYGYTF,TGCAGTGCTTCACCGGGGGCCCGGTCTAACTATGGCTACACCTTC
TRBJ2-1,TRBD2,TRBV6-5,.,CASRRYPLARSYNEQFF,TGTGCCAGCAGGCGCTACCCACTAGCGCGCTCCTACAATGAGCAGTTCTTC